This T cell receptor (beta chain) was recorded in a study of T cells after yellow fever vaccination. In its sample, this clonotype was seen a few times. TCRdb re-derived calls from the 5' RACE reads in MiXCR, one entry per CDR3 protein. The data show roughly 96,000 distinct CDR3 sequences, 8.9% seen once. The V end lost 3 bases, the J end lost 0 bases, and 16 bases lay between the germline ends. CDR1 is SGDLS, CDR2 YYNGEE, per germline. The CDR3 runs to 18 residues. The receptor's source is a man between 18 and 29 years old who received the YFV17D yellow fever vaccine. The sequences come from CD8+ T cells not binding an NS4B(214-222) dextramer, sorted from PBMCs, collected about 2 weeks after the first yellow fever vaccination. The rearrangement joins TRBV9 to TRBJ2-6; D is uncertain. As DNA, the CDR3 is TGTGCCAGCAGCGCTGATATAGGGCGGACCTCTGGGGCCAACGTCCTGACTTTC. Translation gives CASSADIGRTSGANVLTF.